These 20 T cell receptor beta chains originate from one sample sequenced in a study of blood T cell repertoires in COVID-19. Sequencing used immunoSEQ multiplex PCR; TCRdb keeps in-frame clones, though not all of them. The data show under 300,000 clones, approximately 85% seen once. The sequenced material came from PBMCs or T cells enriched from blood (not recorded which). These receptors came from a woman aged 50 to 60 who had recovered from COVID-19.

J is TRBJ1-5 and V is TRBV6-6, with a tentative D call TRBD1 (5 bases). Looked up from germline, CDR1 is MNHNY and CDR2 is SVGAGI (reference sequence). The length of the CDR3 is 16 residues. The V gene lost 7 bases and the J gene lost 0 bases, with 16 bases spanning the gap. Here the CDR3 DNA reads TGTGCCAGCATCAATGGAGGGGTTTATAGCAATCAGCCCCAGCATTTT. Encoded protein: CASINGGVYSNQPQHF.

The chain's CDR3 is CASNLGGPKGDTQYF. As DNA, the CDR3 is TGTGCCAGCAACCTGGGGGGGCCGAAGGGAGATACGCAGTATTTT. V usage is TRBV5-5 and J usage is TRBJ2-3; D perhaps matches TRBD2 (7 bases). The germline V gene encodes CDR1 SGHKS and CDR2 YYEKEE (reference sequence). CDR3 size: 15 residues. V lost 6 bases and J lost 5, with 19 bases in between. Based on the CDR3 plus reference TRBV5-5 and TRBJ2-3, the full variable domain is DAGVTQSPTHLIKTRGQQVTLRCSPISGHKSVSWYQQVLGQGPQFIFQYYEKEERGRGNFPDRFSARQFPNYSSELNVNALLLGDSALYLCASNLGGPKGDTQYFGPGTRLTVL.

The chain has TRBV6-5 and TRBJ1-6; TRBD1 might be the D (5 bases). V was shortened by 6 bases and J by 6 bases, with 15 bases between the two germline ends. Germline values: CDR1 MNHEY, CDR2 SVGAGI. The CDR3 contains 15 residues. CDR3 sequence reads: CASRSTGALNSPLHF. In nucleotides, the CDR3 is TGTGCCAGCAGATCCACAGGAGCGCTTAATTCACCCCTCCACTTT.

The chain employs TRBV12-5 and TRBJ2-7, with D possibly TRBD2 on 6 matching bases. The length of the CDR3 is 15 residues. In germline, CDR1 is LGHNT, CDR2 FRNRAP. The V end lost 1 base, the J end lost 4 bases, and 14 bases lay between the germline ends. The CDR3 DNA sequence: TGTGCTAGTGGTTTGGCCCTAGCGCGAAATTACGAGCAGTACTTC. It specifies CASGLALARNYEQYF.

Here the CDR3 reads CSARDFETQYF. The CDR3 DNA sequence: TGCAGTGCTAGAGATTTTGAGACGCAGTATTTT. The chain carries TRBV20-1 and TRBJ2-3; D is unclear. Trimming stripped 0 bases from V and 9 bases from J, with 7 bases between. The length of the CDR3 is 11 residues. Germline V CDR1 and CDR2: DFQATT, SNEGSKA (reference sequence).

This clone was recorded only once. This chain uses TRBV10-3 with TRBJ1-5; D is possibly TRBD1 (5 bases). The germline V and J ends were trimmed by 0 bases and 6 bases, with 15 bases remaining between them. CDR3 length equals 16 residues. Germline V gene data show CDR1 as ENHRY and CDR2 as SYGVKD. In DNA, the CDR3 is TGTGCCATCAGTGAGTCGATTGTCGGGGACTCTCAGCCCCAGCATTTT. Its translation: CAISESIVGDSQPQHF.

The chain is built from TRBV7-8 and TRBJ2-2; D gene ambiguous. This CDR3 comprises 16 residues. The germline gives CDR1 SGHVS, CDR2 FQNEAQ. Trimming shortened V by 5 bases and J by 1 base, and 14 bases separated the two germline ends. Here the CDR3 DNA reads TGTGCCAGCAGCCCCGGTAGCCTTTTGAACACCGGGGAGCTGTTTTTT. It yields the protein CASSPGSLLNTGELFF.

The J gene is TRBJ2-3, the V gene TRBV29-1; D might be TRBD1 (5 bases). CDR1 and CDR2 (germline): SQVTM, ANQGSEA. Between the trimmed V and J ends, which lost 4 bases and 3 bases, there was a span of 5 bases. The CDR3 is 11 residues long. The CDR3 coding sequence is TGCAGCGTTGCAGGGACAGATACGCAGTATTTT. Residues: CSVAGTDTQYF.

The rearrangement links TRBV19 to TRBJ2-5; no firm D call. Germline V gene sequence: CDR1 LNHDA, CDR2 SQIVND (reference sequence). The CDR3 contains 15 residues. The V and J ends lost 2 bases and 2 bases respectively, with 12 bases between them. The chain's CDR3 is CASSIRLRSQETQYF. CDR3 DNA: TGTGCCAGTAGTATACGTCTTCGGTCACAAGAGACCCAGTACTTC.

This clone was counted a few times. DNA for the CDR3: TGTGCCAGCTCACCACGGGACAGGGTCCGGCTAAACAATGAGCAGTTCTTC. It encodes CASSPRDRVRLNNEQFF. V is TRBV18 and J is TRBJ2-1, with 9 bases matching TRBD1. Germline V lookup: CDR1 KGHSH, CDR2 LQKENI. With 1 base clipped from V and 5 bases from J, the junction kept 9 bases outside the gene matches. There are 17 residues in the CDR3.

The sample holds one count of this clone. The J gene is TRBJ2-7, the V gene TRBV24-1; 8 positions match TRBD2. Germline V lookup: CDR1 KGHDR, CDR2 SFDVKD. The CDR3 covers 14 residues. V lost 6 bases to trimming and J lost 0 bases; unmatched junction nucleotides: 3. CDR3 loop: CATSPGGPSYEQYF. In nucleotides, the CDR3 is TGTGCCACCAGTCCGGGAGGGCCCTCCTACGAGCAGTACTTC.

The chain recombines TRBV11-1 with TRBJ1-1; D call uncertain. Germline assignment: CDR1 SGHAT and CDR2 FQDESV (reference sequence). Trimming pared 1 base from V and 4 bases from J, leaving 13 bases between. The CDR3 spans 15 residues. The CDR3: CASSLEELPGTEAFF. The CDR3 DNA follows: TGTGCCAGCAGCTTAGAGGAGCTCCCCGGCACTGAAGCTTTCTTT.

The CDR3 loop is CASSQGMTGRSQPQHF. DNA of the CDR3: TGTGCCAGCAGCCAGGGAATGACAGGACGGTCTCAGCCCCAGCATTTT. The V and J genes are TRBV3-1 (or the pseudogene TRBV3-2) and TRBJ1-5; maybe TRBD1 (6 bases). The CDR3 has 16 residues. Looked up from germline, CDR1 is LGHDT and CDR2 is YNNKEL (reference sequence). Trimming took 3 bases from V and 6 from J, leaving 18 bases between them.

This chain connects TRBV10-3 to TRBJ2-2, with TRBD2 identical over 7 bases. The CDR3 sequence is 14 residues long. The V gene end was trimmed by 11 bases and the J gene end by 5 bases; junction bases not matched to a gene: 11. Germline CDR1 reads ENHRY; CDR2 reads SYGVKD. As DNA, the CDR3 is TGTGCCGCTTCACGGGACTATAGTACCGGGGAGCTGTTTTTT. It is translated as CAASRDYSTGELFF.

This clone was observed once. This sequence joins TRBV28 and TRBJ1-3, with 9 bases fitting TRBD1. Germline-derived CDR1 and CDR2 are MDHEN and SYDVKM. Unmatched junction bases numbered 5, after V lost 1 base and J lost 4 bases. The CDR3 extends over 16 amino acids. CDR3 sequence (DNA): TGTGCCAGCAGTTTATACAGGGGGCTGGCCGGAAACACCATATATTTT. It is translated as CASSLYRGLAGNTIYF.

This clone is a singleton in its sample. The CDR3 loop reads CASSLNFPDTQYF. CDR3 sequence (DNA): TGCGCCAGCAGCTTGAATTTTCCGGATACGCAGTATTTT. The chain joins TRBV5-1 to TRBJ2-3; D is ambiguous. CDR1 and CDR2 (germline): SGHRS, YFSETQ. Trimming removed 1 base at V and 6 bases at J, with 9 bases between. The CDR3 runs 13 residues.

J is TRBJ2-7 and V is TRBV18, with 8 bases fitting TRBD2. Germline lookup yields CDR1 KGHSH and CDR2 LQKENI. The ends lost 3 bases at V and 0 bases at J; junction bases unmatched: 4. The CDR3 length is 15 residues. The CDR3 spells CASSPFSGTSYEQYF. The CDR3 DNA sequence: TGTGCCAGCTCACCTTTTAGCGGGACCTCCTACGAGCAGTACTTC.

The V call is TRBV7-9, the J call TRBJ1-2; D ambiguous. Trimming took 5 bases from V and 2 from J, leaving 6 bases between them. CDR3 size: 12 residues. The V gene's germline CDR1 is SEHNR and CDR2 FQNEAQ (reference sequence). CDR3 coding DNA: TGTGCCAGCAGCGCACAGAACTATGGCTACACCTTC. Amino acids: CASSAQNYGYTF.

The chain employs TRBV3-1 (or the pseudogene TRBV3-2) and TRBJ1-3; TRBD1 might be the D (5 bases). Germline loops: CDR1 LGHDT, CDR2 YNNKEL (reference sequence). V was cut by 4 bases and J by 2 bases, with 9 bases left in between. This CDR3 region has 14 residues. The DNA of the CDR3 is TGTGCCAGCAGCCTCCCGGGGGCTGGAAACACCATATATTTT. Encoded protein: CASSLPGAGNTIYF.

The CDR3 bases are TGCGCCAGCAGCCTAGACCGGGACAGGGCCAACTACGAGCAGTACTTC. Its translation: CASSLDRDRANYEQYF. The J gene is TRBJ2-7, the V gene TRBV4-1; 9 bases align to TRBD1. CDR1 and CDR2 (germline): MGHRA, YSYEKL. Trimming removed 4 bases from V and 3 bases from J; junction bases left unmatched: 10. This CDR3 has 16 residues.